Presented here are 7 T cell receptor beta chains from one specimen sequenced in a study of identical twins. TCRdb itself ran the 5' RACE reads through MiXCR, one entry per CDR3 protein. The sample has about 890,000 distinct CDR3 sequences, 9% to 15% seen once. A further study also used this sample, focusing on yellow fever vaccine responses in identical twins.

Source material: PBMCs. These receptors were obtained from a woman aged 18-35 years in good health.

V usage is TRBV2 and J usage is TRBJ2-7; no firm D call. Between the trimmed V and J ends, which lost 6 bases and 1 base, there was a span of 7 bases. The germline gives CDR1 SNHLY, CDR2 FYNNEI. The CDR3 contains 12 residues. The DNA of the CDR3 is TGTGCCAGCAGGGACCCGTCCTACGAGCAGTACTTC. This codes for CASRDPSYEQYF.

This clonotype was detected ten times or more. V and J are TRBV24-1 and TRBJ2-5, with D possibly being TRBD1 (5 bases). The V end was cut by 6 bases, the J end by 5 bases, with 9 bases between. The CDR3 has 12 amino acids. The germline CDR1 and CDR2 sequences are KGHDR and SFDVKD. For the CDR3, the DNA is TGTGCCACCAGTAGGGGTTTGGAGACCCAGTACTTC. Residues: CATSRGLETQYF.

The rearrangement links TRBV2 to TRBJ2-3; 12 bases fit TRBD2. The CDR3 loop spans 15 amino acids. The V and J ends lost 9 bases and 2 bases, in that order; junction bases with no gene match: 6. Germline V lookup: CDR1 SNHLY, CDR2 FYNNEI. The CDR3 DNA sequence: TGTGCCAGAACCGGACTAGCGGGGTCCACAGATACGCAGTATTTT. This sequence encodes CARTGLAGSTDTQYF. Together with reference TRBV2 and TRBJ2-3, the CDR3 gives the full variable domain: EPEVTQTPSHQVTQMGQEVILRCVPISNHLYFYWYRQILGQKVEFLVSFYNNEISEKSEIFDDQFSVERPDGSNFTLKIRSTKLEDSAMYFCARTGLAGSTDTQYFGPGTRLTVL.

This clonotype was detected ten times or more. The CDR3 DNA reads TGCGCCAGCAGCTTGAGGGGAGGTCTATCACCCCTCCACTTT. Translated, it gives CASSLRGGLSPLHF. The rearrangement uses TRBV5-1 and TRBJ1-6; TRBD1 is a possible D gene (5 bases). CDR1 and CDR2 (germline): SGHRS, YFSETQ. V shed 1 base and J shed 10 bases, with 12 bases lying between them. The CDR3 runs to 14 residues.

Written as DNA, the CDR3 is TGCAGTGCTAGATCCAGGGTAGGAGAGACCCAGTACTTC. It is translated as CSARSRVGETQYF. J is TRBJ2-5 and V is TRBV20-1; a weak D match, TRBD1 (5 bases). Germline CDR1 reads DFQATT; CDR2 reads SNEGSKA (reference sequence). This CDR3 spans 13 amino acids. The V end was cut by 2 bases, the J end by 4 bases, with 11 bases between.

This clonotype showed up just a few times. The chain links TRBV11-2 to TRBJ2-7, with 12 bases matching TRBD2. The CDR3 is 16 amino acids. With V trimmed by 3 bases and J by 5 bases, 8 bases remained unmatched. CDR1 and CDR2 from the germline V gene are SGHAT and FQNNGV. The chain's CDR3 is CASSFGRTSGINEQYF. The CDR3 coding sequence is TGTGCCAGCAGCTTCGGTCGGACTAGCGGGATTAACGAGCAGTACTTC.

This clonotype came up a few times. This chain joins TRBV5-4 and TRBJ2-3, with a possible D match to TRBD2 (6 bases). The CDR3 length is 14 residues. Germline V gene sequence: CDR1 SGHNT, CDR2 YYREEE (reference sequence). The V end was cut by 1 base, the J end by 3 bases, with 9 bases between. The DNA for the CDR3 is TGTGCCAGCAGCTTGAGTCGGGAGACAGATACGCAGTATTTT. It codes for CASSLSRETDTQYF.